One and the same sample provided the 8 T cell receptor beta chains below, sequenced in a study of T-cell reconstitution after alpha-beta-depleted transplantation in children. The TCRbeta library was prepared with unique molecular identifiers. Each CDR3 protein is one row after TCRdb ran MiXCR on the PCR reads. The table has 500,000 to 750,000 distinct CDR3 sequences, 10% to 15% seen once; the top ten hold approximately 2.1%. The input for sequencing was PBMCs, mostly from graft donor cells, taken 360 days after TCRalphabeta/CD19-depleted stem cell transplant. These receptors all come from a male patient younger than 18 who had a stem cell transplant for acute myeloid leukemia, so the T cells may come from the graft donor.

This clonotype turned up a few times. The CDR3 sequence: CASSYSTGRVDTGELFF. For the CDR3, the DNA is TGTGCCAGCAGTTACTCTACCGGGAGGGTGGACACCGGGGAGCTGTTTTTT. The gene calls are TRBV6-2 or TRBV6-3 and TRBJ2-2, with 8 bases lining up with TRBD2. The CDR3 runs 17 residues. Germline assignment: CDR1 MNHEY and CDR2 SVGEGT. V lost 0 bases and J lost 3; bases outside the gene matches: 6.

The chain uses TRBV5-1 and TRBJ2-4; TRBD2 aligns across 7 bases. CDR1 and CDR2 (germline): SGHRS, YFSETQ. CDR3 length: 16 residues. V trimming: 0 bases; J trimming: 0 bases; junction bases outside the gene matches: 3. As DNA, the CDR3 is TGCGCCAGCAGCTTGGTGGTAGCGGGAGCCAAAAACATTCAGTACTTC. As protein: CASSLVVAGAKNIQYF.

This clonotype was seen a few times. The rearrangement joins TRBV18 to TRBJ2-7; D is undetermined. V was pared by 4 bases and J by 2 bases, with 21 bases between. The CDR3 loop spans 17 amino acids. CDR1 and CDR2 from the germline V gene are KGHSH and LQKENI. In DNA form, the CDR3 reads TGTGCCAGCTCACTCACTTTGGCCGATCGTGTGACCTACGAGCAGTACTTC. Translating it yields CASSLTLADRVTYEQYF.

This clonotype was counted a few times. The chain links TRBV13 to TRBJ1-2, with no clear D. The germline V gene encodes CDR1 PRHDT and CDR2 FYEKMQ (reference sequence). The V end lost 3 bases, the J end lost 4 bases, and 9 bases lay between the germline ends. The CDR3 totals 13 residues. CDR3 region: CASSLGHTYGYTF. The CDR3 nucleotides read TGTGCCAGCAGCTTGGGCCACACCTATGGCTACACCTTC.

This clonotype was seen a few times. V and J are TRBV6-5 and TRBJ2-7, with D possibly matching TRBD2 (7 bases). Per the germline V gene, CDR1 is MNHEY and CDR2 is SVGAGI. The CDR3 is 15 residues long. Trimming cost V 0 bases and J 6 bases, with 15 bases left between them. The CDR3, as DNA: TGTGCCAGCAGTTACTCCGGGGGGCAAGGGGGCGAGCAGTACTTC. This encodes CASSYSGGQGGEQYF.

This clonotype was seen only a few times. The chain is built from TRBV6-5 and TRBJ1-1; no definite D call. V lost 2 bases, J lost 5 bases, and 9 bases lay in between. CDR3 length equals 13 residues. Germline loops: CDR1 MNHEY, CDR2 SVGAGI. The CDR3 region is CASSYGGWTEAFF. The CDR3 nucleotides read TGTGCCAGCAGTTACGGAGGGTGGACTGAAGCTTTCTTT.

This clonotype showed up just a few times. The genes are TRBV7-8 and TRBJ2-5; D not certain. Germline values: CDR1 SGHVS, CDR2 FQNEAQ. Trimming shortened V by 6 bases and J by 4 bases, and 9 bases separated the two germline ends. CDR3 length equals 12 residues. This CDR3 reads CASSGRTETQYF. The CDR3 DNA reads TGTGCCAGCAGTGGAAGGACAGAGACCCAGTACTTC.

V and J are TRBV6-1 and TRBJ2-7; 11 bases map to TRBD1. The CDR3 is made up of 15 amino acids. Trimming took 6 bases from V and 6 from J; bases not matched to a gene: 10. In germline, CDR1 is MNHNS, CDR2 SASEGT. CDR3 amino acids: CASRDRGRTPLEQYF. The CDR3 DNA sequence: TGTGCCAGCAGGGACAGGGGGCGGACCCCCCTCGAGCAGTACTTC.